A single sample is the source of the 23 T cell receptor beta chains below, sequenced in a study of OX40 agonist ivuxolimab in advanced cancers. Profiling relied on immunoSEQ multiplex PCR, and the TCRdb table lists in-frame clones only, not all of them. The repertoire includes tens of thousands of clones, about four fifths of them detected once, and 4.5% to 5% sits in the top ten. Sequences were derived from CD4+ or CD8+ T cells sorted from blood, sampled in a trial of the OX40 agonist ivuxolimab. The receptors were sampled from an adult with an advanced solid tumor such as melanoma, head and neck, liver or kidney cancer.

The J gene is TRBJ1-6, the V gene TRBV7-9; a weak D match, TRBD1 (6 bases). This CDR3 has 15 amino acids. CDR1 and CDR2 from the germline V gene are SEHNR and FQNEAQ (reference sequence). Deletions cut 3 bases from V and 8 bases from J, with 14 bases between. The CDR3 DNA sequence: TGTGCCAGCAGCTTCTACAGGGATATGGATTCACCCCTCCACTTT. The encoded protein is CASSFYRDMDSPLHF.

The rearrangement links TRBV6-5 to TRBJ1-2; possible D gene TRBD1, 5 bases. Germline V gives CDR1 MNHEY, CDR2 SVGAGI. The CDR3 runs to 15 residues. The V gene lost 9 bases and the J gene lost 3 bases, with 20 bases spanning the gap. The CDR3 region has the DNA TGTGCCAGTGCGGTGACAGAGGGCATTTACTATGGCTACACCTTC. This translates into CASAVTEGIYYGYTF.

This clone was recorded once. The DNA for the CDR3 is TGCAGCGTTGACCCACAAGGGGAAAAACTGTTTTTT. This gives the protein CSVDPQGEKLFF. The chain combines TRBV29-1 with TRBJ1-4; no firm D call. Germline V gives CDR1 SQVTM, CDR2 ANQGSEA. Trimming took off 3 bases at V and 8 bases at J, with 10 bases between the two ends. This CDR3 contains 12 residues. The full variable domain, rest sourced from reference TRBV29-1 and TRBJ1-4, is SAVISQKPSRDICQRGTSLTIQCQVDSQVTMMFWYRQQPGQSLTLIATANQGSEATYESGFVIDKFPISRPNLTFSTLTVSNMSPEDSSIYLCSVDPQGEKLFFGSGTQLSVL.

The chain joins TRBV6-5 to TRBJ2-7, with TRBD1 matching over 9 bases. Looked up from germline, CDR1 is MNHEY and CDR2 is SVGAGI. CDR3 length: 14 amino acids. After removal of 6 bases from V and 2 bases from J, the junction contained 5 bases not matched to a gene. The CDR3 DNA follows: TGTGCCAGCAGCTCGGGACAGGGCCCCTACGAGCAGTACTTC. It yields the protein CASSSGQGPYEQYF.

The J gene is TRBJ2-7, the V gene TRBV2; D possibly corresponds to TRBD2 (7 bases). The germline V gene has CDR1 SNHLY and CDR2 FYNNEI. Trimming removed 8 bases from V and 0 bases from J, with 14 bases in between. This CDR3 has 14 residues. This chain's CDR3 is CASRRGGSSYEQYF. The CDR3 bases are TGTGCCAGCCGTAGGGGGGGCAGCTCCTACGAGCAGTACTTC.

This chain joins TRBV9 and TRBJ1-1, with D maybe TRBD1 (6 bases). V lost 4 bases, J lost 0 bases, and 13 bases lay in between. This CDR3 is 15 amino acids long. Germline CDR1 is SGDLS and CDR2 is YYNGEE. CDR3 sequence reads: CASSPRQVMNTEAFF. The CDR3 DNA reads TGTGCCAGCAGCCCACGACAGGTGATGAACACTGAAGCTTTCTTT.

The V and J genes are TRBV27 and TRBJ2-5, with TRBD2 identical over 11 bases. Germline CDR1 reads MNHEY; CDR2 reads SMNVEV (reference sequence). Trimming took 3 bases from V and 2 from J; bases not matched to a gene: 5. The CDR3 is made up of 16 amino acids. This chain's CDR3 is CASSFTGTSGQETQYF. The CDR3 region has the DNA TGTGCCAGCAGTTTCACGGGGACTAGCGGTCAAGAGACCCAGTACTTC.

This clone has just a few counts. The V call is TRBV29-1, the J call TRBJ1-5, with D perhaps matching TRBD1 (6 bases). The germline V gene has CDR1 SQVTM and CDR2 ANQGSEA. V gave up 5 bases and J gave up 2 bases, with 13 bases separating them. CDR3 length: 14 residues. The CDR3 loop is CSVTTGNGNQPQHF. The CDR3 nucleotides are TGCAGCGTTACTACAGGGAACGGCAATCAGCCCCAGCATTTT. Drawing the rest from reference TRBV29-1 and TRBJ1-5, the complete variable domain is SAVISQKPSRDICQRGTSLTIQCQVDSQVTMMFWYRQQPGQSLTLIATANQGSEATYESGFVIDKFPISRPNLTFSTLTVSNMSPEDSSIYLCSVTTGNGNQPQHFGDGTRLSIL.

This rearrangement joins TRBV9 to TRBJ2-1; perhaps TRBD1 as D (6 bases). V was pared by 3 bases and J by 6 bases, with 28 bases between. This CDR3 spans 19 amino acids. Germline V gene sequence: CDR1 SGDLS, CDR2 YYNGEE. CDR3 protein: CASSAGPPMHRENFNEQFF. The CDR3 DNA sequence: TGTGCCAGCAGCGCGGGACCCCCGATGCACAGGGAAAACTTCAATGAGCAGTTCTTC.

The V and J genes are TRBV4-3 and TRBJ2-7, with TRBD1 identical over 10 bases. Germline assignment: CDR1 LGHNA and CDR2 YSLEER. V was pared by 0 bases and J by 1 base, with 3 bases of the junction left unmatched. The CDR3 spans 16 residues. CDR3 nucleotides: TGCGCCAGCAGCCAAGATGTGGGACAGGGGTCCTACGAGCAGTACTTC. Its translation is CASSQDVGQGSYEQYF.

The rearrangement links TRBV4-1 to TRBJ1-2; D unclear. This CDR3 is 16 amino acids long. Trimming removed 0 bases at V and 6 bases at J, with 17 bases between. Germline CDR1 reads MGHRA; CDR2 reads YSYEKL. The CDR3 bases are TGCGCCAGCAGCCAAGATCTTATCGGCAGCGGTCATGGCTACACCTTC. Translation gives CASSQDLIGSGHGYTF.

The rearrangement links TRBV19 to TRBJ2-1, with 7 bases aligning to TRBD1. Germline CDR1 reads LNHDA; CDR2 reads SQIVND (reference sequence). Losses at the gene ends were 6 bases for V and 0 bases for J; bases not matched to a gene: 5. CDR3 length: 15 residues. This CDR3 reads CASSLRGSSYNEQFF. CDR3 sequence (DNA): TGTGCCAGTAGCCTCAGGGGGAGCTCCTACAATGAGCAGTTCTTC.

This chain joins TRBV5-1 and TRBJ2-5; 8 nucleotides align to TRBD1. The CDR3 is 16 residues long. The germline gives CDR1 SGHRS, CDR2 YFSETQ. The V gene end was trimmed by 0 bases and the J gene end by 4 bases; junction bases not matched to a gene: 8. The DNA of the CDR3 is TGCGCCAGCAGCTTGGCCTTGACAGGGGTGGGAGAGACCCAGTACTTC. It yields the protein CASSLALTGVGETQYF.

This clone appeared a few times. The CDR3 is CASSPPVSGNNQPQHF. CDR3 coding DNA: TGTGCCAGCAGCCCTCCAGTTTCCGGGAATAATCAGCCCCAGCATTTT. The V call is TRBV7-2, the J call TRBJ1-5; D call uncertain. This CDR3 region has 16 residues. Trimming left V 5 bases short and J 4 bases short, with 18 bases between. Germline CDR1 reads SGHTA; CDR2 reads FQGNSA.

The chain uses TRBV27 and TRBJ2-5; 7 nucleotides match TRBD1. CDR1 is MNHEY and CDR2 is SMNVEV in the germline V gene (reference sequence). V shed 4 bases and J 4 bases; nucleotides not matched to a gene: 6. The CDR3 is 14 residues long. CDR3 sequence reads: CASSSGQAVETQYF. The DNA for the CDR3 is TGTGCCAGCAGTTCCGGACAGGCTGTAGAGACCCAGTACTTC.

The V and J genes are TRBV19 and TRBJ2-5, with D perhaps matching TRBD1 or TRBD2 (6 bases each). Germline CDR1 reads LNHDA; CDR2 reads SQIVND (reference sequence). The V end was cut by 4 bases, the J end by 7 bases, with 16 bases between. This CDR3 is built from 14 residues. The DNA of the CDR3 is TGTGCCAGTAGTACAAGGGGGGAAGGGGGGACCCAGTACTTC. Translation: CASSTRGEGGTQYF. Based on the CDR3 plus reference TRBV19 and TRBJ2-5, the full variable domain is DGGITQSPKYLFRKEGQNVTLSCEQNLNHDAMYWYRQDPGQGLRLIYYSQIVNDFQKGDIAEGYSVSREKKESFPLTVTSAQKNPTAFYLCASSTRGEGGTQYFGPGTRLLVL.

A note on this clone: The sample has other DNA sequences that encode this CDR3 too. V usage is TRBV5-1 and J usage is TRBJ2-7; possibly TRBD1 for D (6 bases). The CDR3 loop spans 14 amino acids. Trimming removed 4 bases from V and 2 bases from J, with 13 bases in between. Germline V CDR1 and CDR2: SGHRS, YFSETQ. The CDR3, as DNA: TGCGCCAGCAGCCTGAACAGGGCCCCCTACGAGCAGTACTTC. Translated, it gives CASSLNRAPYEQYF.

The V call is TRBV7-3, the J call TRBJ1-2; no clear D gene. Germline loops: CDR1 SGHTA, CDR2 FQGTGA. V was trimmed by 5 bases and J by 4 bases, leaving 11 bases between them. This CDR3 has 13 residues. The CDR3 DNA reads TGTGCCAGCAGCCCCGGTTTCGGCTATGGCTACACCTTC. Its protein is CASSPGFGYGYTF. Complete variable domain (other parts from reference TRBV7-3 and TRBJ1-2): GAGVSQTPSNKVTEKGKYVELRCDPISGHTALYWYRQSLGQGPEFLIYFQGTGAADDSGLPNDRFFAVRPEGSVSTLKIQRTERGDSAVYLCASSPGFGYGYTFGSGTRLTVV.

The chain has TRBV30 and TRBJ2-6; D unresolved. V dropped 1 base and J dropped 0 bases, with 7 bases sitting between them. Germline V gives CDR1 GTSNPN, CDR2 SVGIG (reference sequence). The CDR3 is 15 residues long. Here the CDR3 DNA reads TGTGCCTGGAGTGAAGTCGCCTCTGGGGCCAACGTCCTGACTTTC. It specifies CAWSEVASGANVLTF.

In DNA form, the CDR3 reads TGTGCCAGCAGCAGGACAGGGGGAGGGACTGAAGCTTTCTTT. Residues: CASSRTGGGTEAFF. The V and J genes are TRBV2 and TRBJ1-1, with 10 positions matching TRBD1. The CDR3 is made up of 14 amino acids. V shed 6 bases, J shed 5 bases, and the junction held 6 bases outside the gene matches. CDR1 and CDR2 (germline): SNHLY, FYNNEI.

The V gene is TRBV6-6, the J gene TRBJ2-1, with 9 bases lining up with TRBD2. The CDR3 has 14 amino acids. The germline V gene encodes CDR1 MNHNY and CDR2 SVGAGI (reference sequence). V lost 4 bases to trimming and J lost 9 bases; unmatched junction nucleotides: 7. The CDR3: CASSSPTSGTEQFF. In DNA, the CDR3 is TGTGCCAGCAGTTCCCCGACTAGCGGCACTGAGCAGTTCTTC.

This clone was found once. The genes are TRBV2 and TRBJ2-5, with D possibly called TRBD1 or TRBD2 (5 bases each). With the DNA end fitting TRBJ2-7 better, the J assignment may be wrong. The CDR3 sequence is 13 residues long. The germline CDR1 and CDR2 sequences are SNHLY and FYNNEI. CDR3 DNA: TGTGCCAGCATTTGGGACGACGCCTACGAGCAGTACTTC. Protein: CASIWDDAYEQYF.

Only a few counts were recorded for this clone. V is TRBV15 and J is TRBJ1-2; D remains unclear. The CDR3 is made up of 16 amino acids. Germline lookup yields CDR1 LNHNV and CDR2 YYDKDF (reference sequence). V lost 0 bases and J 6 bases, leaving 17 bases between the germline ends. CDR3: CATSREHWSPGDGYTF. In nucleotides, the CDR3 is TGTGCCACCAGCAGAGAACACTGGAGCCCGGGAGATGGCTACACCTTC. Together with reference TRBV15 and TRBJ1-2, the CDR3 gives the full variable domain: DAMVIQNPRYQVTQFGKPVTLSCSQTLNHNVMYWYQQKSSQAPKLLFHYYDKDFNNEADTPDNFQSRRPNTSFCFLDIRSPGLGDTAMYLCATSREHWSPGDGYTFGSGTRLTVV.